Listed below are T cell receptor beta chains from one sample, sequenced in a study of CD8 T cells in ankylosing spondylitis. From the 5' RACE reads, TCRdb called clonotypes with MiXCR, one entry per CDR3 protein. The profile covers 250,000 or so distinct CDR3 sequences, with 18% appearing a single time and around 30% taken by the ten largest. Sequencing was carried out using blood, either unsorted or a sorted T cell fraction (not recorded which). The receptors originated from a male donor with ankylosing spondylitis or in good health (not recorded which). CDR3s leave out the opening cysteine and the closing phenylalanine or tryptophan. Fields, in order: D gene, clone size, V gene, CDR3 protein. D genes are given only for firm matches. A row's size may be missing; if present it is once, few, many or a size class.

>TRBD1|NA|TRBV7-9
ASSRQGSYGYT
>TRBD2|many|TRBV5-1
ASSLAQSGRANEQF
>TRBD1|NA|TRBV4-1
ASSQTGTGLTGELF
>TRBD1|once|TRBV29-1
SVDKGQATGYT
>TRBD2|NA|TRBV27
ASSAGGLAGNPNEQF
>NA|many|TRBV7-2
ASSLFEAGRPNEQF
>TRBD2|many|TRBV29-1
SVSGGSYEQY
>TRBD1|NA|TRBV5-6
ASSLHLGDRFSYSYEQY
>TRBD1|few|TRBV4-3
ASSQDTGVVNIQY
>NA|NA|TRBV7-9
ASSLPRPGQGAEAF
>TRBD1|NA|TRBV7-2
ASSLSTGMGQPQH
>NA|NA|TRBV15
ATQMRLSETQY
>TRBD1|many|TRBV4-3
ASSQGQGNQPQH
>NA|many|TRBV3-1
ASSQVLRDTKLNEQF
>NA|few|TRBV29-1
SVEDLRRDQETQY
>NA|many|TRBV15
ATSPYMGSNQPQH
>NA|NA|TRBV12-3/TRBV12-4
ASSLAETISYNEQF
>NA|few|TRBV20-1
SARWDLGYEQY
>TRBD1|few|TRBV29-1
SVMTGGSYEQF
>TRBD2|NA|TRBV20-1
SASGNAGEIGEQY
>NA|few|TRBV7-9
ASSLVGRSYNEQF
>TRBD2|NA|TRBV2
ASSDGLAGESDTQY
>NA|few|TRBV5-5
ASRIGNTGELF
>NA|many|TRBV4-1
ASSQDPGMRAPLH
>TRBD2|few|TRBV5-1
ASSLELAAGDEQF
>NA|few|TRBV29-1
SVVAETYNEQF
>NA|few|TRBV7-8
ASSSGPTSIGNTIY
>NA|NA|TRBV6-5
ASSYSNYGYT
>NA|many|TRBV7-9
ASSLALDLEQF
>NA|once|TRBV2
ASSGEGT
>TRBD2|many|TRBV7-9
ASSQLRGSAYNEQF
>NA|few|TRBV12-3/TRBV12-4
ASSPTASNEQY
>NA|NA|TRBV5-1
ASSALDYNEQF
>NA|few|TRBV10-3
AISESMVGSRTEAF
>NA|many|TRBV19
ASVDPGGGNSPLH
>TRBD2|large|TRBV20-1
SASPPSGRAYNEQF
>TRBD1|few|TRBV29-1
SAVPGQGVGNEQF
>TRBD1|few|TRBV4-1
ASSLDRGNDQPQH
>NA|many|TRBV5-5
ASSLGSGAGELF
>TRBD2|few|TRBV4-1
ASSPGPSGVGYEQY
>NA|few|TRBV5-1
ASSLWGGSDATNYGYT
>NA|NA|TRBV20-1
SARVSRRTARTEAF
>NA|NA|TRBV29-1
SVARDGAYNEQF
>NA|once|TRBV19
ASSIVPGSNQPQH
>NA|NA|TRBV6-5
ASSYSNGSGAPPYEQY
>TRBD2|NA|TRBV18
ASSPKREGPYNEQF
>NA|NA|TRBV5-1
ASSSSERTYNEQF
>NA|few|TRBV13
ASSLTLEGTEAF
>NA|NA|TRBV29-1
SALVGPGELF
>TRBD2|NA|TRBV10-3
AISLGVAGANTGELF
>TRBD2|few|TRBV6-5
ASSYSVQPSGYNEQF
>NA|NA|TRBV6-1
ASSTLQKWTEAF
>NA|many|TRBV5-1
ASSLRASNYGYT
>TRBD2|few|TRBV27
ASSLSLAGGLQQF
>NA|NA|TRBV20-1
SARDLGGTQY
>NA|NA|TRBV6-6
ASSYPRELF
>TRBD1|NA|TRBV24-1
ATKTGSNTEAF
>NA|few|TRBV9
ASSVDGGEAF
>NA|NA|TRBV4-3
ASSQYMGPEQY
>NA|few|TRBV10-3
AITDFQGETQY